The 30 T cell receptor beta chains in this list originate from one sample, sequenced in a study of patients and donors after allogeneic stem cell transplantation. TCRdb redid the calling of the RT-PCR reads with MiXCR, one entry per CDR3 protein. There are about 200,000 distinct CDR3 sequences in the sample; 35% to 45% occur only once, and about 9.9% lies in the top ten. Input material: blood, either unsorted or a sorted T cell fraction (not recorded which). These receptors came from a human donor who was either an allogeneic HSCT recipient or a stem cell or donor lymphocyte infusion donor (not recorded which). It is not recorded whose cells these are; they may come from a transplant donor.

The V gene is TRBV20-1, the J gene TRBJ1-1; 7 positions agree with TRBD1. With V trimmed by 2 bases and J by 1 base, 1 base remained unmatched. Germline assignment: CDR1 DFQATT and CDR2 SNEGSKA (reference sequence). The CDR3 covers 13 residues. Here the CDR3 reads CSARRQGNTEAFF. The CDR3 DNA reads TGCAGTGCTAGACGACAGGGGAACACTGAAGCTTTCTTT.

The chain uses TRBV10-2 and TRBJ1-1; TRBD1 matches 7 bases. J lost 3 bases, V lost 4 bases, and 5 bases had no gene match. The CDR3 length is 14 residues. CDR1 WSHSY and CDR2 SAAADI come from the germline V gene. The CDR3 nucleotides read TGCGCCAGCAGTGCAGGGGGAATTGACACTGAAGCTTTCTTT. Amino acid sequence: CASSAGGIDTEAFF.

CDR3 in amino acids: CASSQTGSETQYF. The CDR3, as DNA: TGTGCCAGCAGCCAGACAGGGAGTGAGACCCAGTACTTC. This chain joins TRBV3-1 and TRBJ2-5; 7 nucleotides align to TRBD1. Germline CDR1 is LGHDT and CDR2 is YNNKEL (reference sequence). CDR3 length: 13 amino acids. V was clipped by 3 bases and J by 5 bases; unmatched bases: 3.

This clonotype was observed a few times. The V and J genes are TRBV6-5 and TRBJ2-2; D possibly corresponds to TRBD2 (6 bases). Per germline, CDR1 MNHEY and CDR2 SVGAGI. This CDR3 spans 14 amino acids. Trimming stripped 2 bases from V and 4 bases from J, with 8 bases between. The CDR3 DNA follows: TGTGCCAGCAGTTACCTAGCGAGCACCGGGGAGCTGTTTTTT. This codes for CASSYLASTGELFF.

V gene TRBV18 combines with J gene TRBJ1-4, with TRBD1 matching over 9 bases. The length of the CDR3 is 13 residues. The V gene end was trimmed by 3 bases and the J gene end by 7 bases; junction bases not matched to a gene: 0. CDR1 KGHSH and CDR2 LQKENI come from the germline V gene. Here the CDR3 reads CASSPDRGEKLFF. The CDR3 DNA sequence: TGTGCCAGCTCACCGGACAGGGGTGAAAAACTGTTTTTT.

This clonotype occurred a few times. This chain joins TRBV29-1 and TRBJ1-1; D not resolved. V was pared by 4 bases and J by 5 bases, with 11 bases between. From germline, CDR1 is SQVTM and CDR2 ANQGSEA. The CDR3 is made up of 12 amino acids. Here the CDR3 reads CSVGGDGTEAFF. CDR3 coding DNA: TGCAGCGTTGGGGGAGATGGGACTGAAGCTTTCTTT.

The genes are TRBV4-1 and TRBJ1-2; D call uncertain. Trimming cost V 1 base and J 2 bases, with 5 bases left between them. CDR3 length: 13 amino acids. Germline CDR1 is MGHRA and CDR2 is YSYEKL. CDR3 in DNA: TGCGCCAGCAGCCAAGCTGGAAACTATGGCTACACCTTC. It codes for CASSQAGNYGYTF.

This rearrangement joins TRBV3-1 to TRBJ2-7; D call uncertain. The germline V gene encodes CDR1 LGHDT and CDR2 YNNKEL (reference sequence). The germline V and J ends were trimmed by 0 bases and 3 bases, with 9 bases remaining between them. This CDR3 comprises 14 residues. The CDR3 sequence is CASSQDVGSYEQYF. As DNA, the CDR3 is TGTGCCAGCAGCCAAGATGTAGGTAGCTACGAGCAGTACTTC.

The chain carries TRBV9 and TRBJ1-1; D ambiguous. There are 14 residues in the CDR3. V was cut by 4 bases and J by 4 bases, with 14 bases left in between. CDR1 and CDR2 from the germline V gene are SGDLS and YYNGEE. CDR3 protein: CASSPDLEGTEAFF. CDR3 sequence (DNA): TGTGCCAGCAGCCCCGATTTGGAGGGCACTGAAGCTTTCTTT.

The chain combines TRBV5-1 with TRBJ1-5; 12 nucleotides match TRBD1. The CDR3 runs to 15 residues. Germline CDR1 is SGHRS and CDR2 is YFSETQ. J gave up 6 bases and V 4 bases, and 5 bases lay outside the gene matches. CDR3: CASSAGTGGGQPQHF. The DNA for the CDR3 is TGCGCCAGCAGCGCGGGGACAGGGGGCGGTCAGCCCCAGCATTTT.

This clonotype was detected only a few times. The chain employs TRBV3-1 and TRBJ1-1; D call uncertain. Trimming cost V 4 bases and J 5 bases, with 11 bases left between them. Germline-derived CDR1 and CDR2 are LGHDT and YNNKEL (reference sequence). This CDR3 comprises 13 residues. CDR3 bases: TGTGCCAGCAGCCCATCAAGAGGAACTGAAGCTTTCTTT. Amino acid sequence: CASSPSRGTEAFF.

The V and J genes are TRBV7-9 and TRBJ2-7, with TRBD1 matching 12 bases. This CDR3 has 15 amino acids. The ends lost 5 bases at V and 6 bases at J; junction bases unmatched: 8. Germline V gene sequence: CDR1 SEHNR, CDR2 FQNEAQ (reference sequence). The CDR3 DNA reads TGTGCCAGCAGCCCCCCCGGGACAGGGGGCCTCGAGCAGTACTTC. Protein: CASSPPGTGGLEQYF.

The chain combines TRBV14 with TRBJ2-7; D unresolved. With 1 base removed from V and 2 bases from J, the gap between germline ends came to 9 bases. Looked up from germline, CDR1 is SGHDN and CDR2 is FVKESK. The CDR3 sequence is 14 residues long. CDR3 loop: CASSQVGPAYEQYF. DNA for the CDR3: TGTGCCAGCAGCCAAGTCGGACCAGCCTACGAGCAGTACTTC.

A few counts support this clonotype. This chain joins TRBV15 and TRBJ1-2; possible D gene TRBD1, 6 bases. The germline V gene has CDR1 LNHNV and CDR2 YYDKDF (reference sequence). The CDR3 loop spans 13 amino acids. The V end lost 5 bases, the J end lost 6 bases, and 13 bases lay between the germline ends. The CDR3 here is CATSEGGMDGYTF. The CDR3 bases are TGTGCCACCAGCGAGGGGGGAATGGATGGCTACACCTTC.

This chain connects TRBV12-3 or TRBV12-4 to TRBJ2-5; weak D call: TRBD2 (5 bases). CDR3 length: 14 amino acids. Trimming removed 3 bases from V and 5 bases from J, with 13 bases in between. Here the CDR3 reads CASSLPSRGETQYF. CDR3 coding DNA: TGTGCCAGCAGTTTGCCTAGCCGAGGGGAGACCCAGTACTTC.

This clonotype was recorded a few times. The V and J genes are TRBV28 and TRBJ2-5, with D unclear. The CDR3 is 16 residues long. Germline lookup yields CDR1 MDHEN and CDR2 SYDVKM. Trimming took 4 bases from V and 1 from J, leaving 16 bases between them. In DNA, the CDR3 is TGTGCCAGCAGTTCCCCCGCCTTCGACGGCCAAGAGACCCAGTACTTC. It translates to CASSSPAFDGQETQYF.

The chain carries TRBV6-2 or TRBV6-3 and TRBJ2-7, with D hard to call. Germline CDR1 MNHEY, CDR2 SVGEGT. CDR3 length: 11 amino acids. Trimming cost V 2 bases and J 4 bases, with 3 bases left between them. The CDR3 loop is CASSYRYEQYF. CDR3 nucleotides: TGTGCCAGCAGTTACCGTTACGAGCAGTACTTC.

This chain joins TRBV4-3 and TRBJ1-2; D gene uncertain. This CDR3 is 15 amino acids long. V lost 4 bases, J lost 4 bases, and 16 bases lay in between. In germline, CDR1 is LGHNA, CDR2 YSLEER. The CDR3 DNA is TGCGCCAGCAGCCCCGCTTTAGGCGGACTCTATGGCTACACCTTC. It translates to CASSPALGGLYGYTF.

This clonotype has a handful of counts. V is TRBV20-1 and J is TRBJ1-6; TRBD1 might be the D (6 bases). Germline CDR1 is DFQATT and CDR2 is SNEGSKA (reference sequence). V was shortened by 1 base and J by 14 bases, with 18 bases between the two germline ends. The CDR3 consists of 14 residues. The CDR3 region has the DNA TGCAGTGCTAGAGTCGCAATCCAGGGGATGGCCCTCCACTTT. This encodes CSARVAIQGMALHF.

The chain carries TRBV12-3 or TRBV12-4 and TRBJ2-3; no clear D. The CDR3 covers 12 residues. Trimming pared 10 bases from V and 2 bases from J, leaving 10 bases between. The CDR3 sequence: CATNLYTDTQYF. The CDR3, as DNA: TGTGCCACTAACCTATACACAGATACGCAGTATTTT.

V usage is TRBV7-8 and J usage is TRBJ2-2; 8 bases are shared with TRBD1. Germline V gene sequence: CDR1 SGHVS, CDR2 FQNEAQ. The J segment lost 6 bases and the V segment lost 5 bases, leaving 11 bases of the junction unmatched. This CDR3 region has 16 residues. CDR3 protein: CASSPRRTGRAGELFF. CDR3 DNA sequence: TGTGCCAGCAGCCCGAGACGGACAGGGAGAGCCGGGGAGCTGTTTTTT.

CDR3 DNA sequence: TGTGCCAGTAGTATTAAAGGTTACAGTCGAATCGAGCCCCAGCATTTT. This sequence encodes CASSIKGYSRIEPQHF. The chain uses TRBV19 and TRBJ1-5; D remains unclear. V lost 3 bases, J lost 8 bases, and 20 bases lay in between. The CDR3 is made up of 16 amino acids. Germline V gives CDR1 LNHDA, CDR2 SQIVND (reference sequence).

The CDR3 protein is CASSRWTGGFVSRYGYTF. The CDR3 bases are TGCGCCAGCAGCCGATGGACAGGGGGCTTCGTTTCCCGCTATGGCTACACCTTC. The J gene is TRBJ1-2, the V gene TRBV5-1; TRBD1 matches 11 bases. The germline gives CDR1 SGHRS, CDR2 YFSETQ. V gave up 4 bases and J gave up 4 bases; unmatched junction bases: 15. CDR3 length: 18 residues.

This clonotype is a singleton in its sample. The chain links TRBV25-1 to TRBJ2-7; D remains unclear. The CDR3 has 12 residues. Germline values: CDR1 MGHDK, CDR2 SYGVNS. Deletions cut 5 bases from V and 3 bases from J, with 8 bases between. The CDR3 DNA follows: TGTGCCAGCAGTAGTCAGTACTACGAGCAGTACTTC. Its translation: CASSSQYYEQYF.

The chain recombines TRBV12-3 or TRBV12-4 with TRBJ2-5; D gene ambiguous. Trimming removed 6 bases at V and 4 bases at J, with 12 bases between. The CDR3 loop spans 13 amino acids. The CDR3 nucleotides are TGTGCCAGCAGGGCTTTGGTGAGAGAGACCCAGTACTTC. Translation: CASRALVRETQYF.

This chain uses TRBV7-3 with TRBJ1-6, with 9 bases fitting TRBD1. This CDR3 is 15 amino acids long. Germline assignment: CDR1 SGHTA and CDR2 FQGTGA. J gave up 8 bases and V 5 bases, and 7 bases lay outside the gene matches. The CDR3 protein is CASSPGTGRDSPLHF. The CDR3 DNA sequence: TGTGCCAGCAGCCCCGGGACAGGGCGGGATTCACCCCTCCACTTT.

CDR3 loop: CASAPEGNQPQHF. The CDR3 coding sequence is TGTGCCAGCGCCCCGGAGGGGAATCAGCCCCAGCATTTT. V and J are TRBV2 and TRBJ1-5, with D possibly TRBD1 on 5 matching bases. This CDR3 is built from 13 residues. V lost 8 bases and J lost 4, with 12 bases in between. Germline-derived CDR1 and CDR2 are SNHLY and FYNNEI.

The count of this clonotype is one. J is TRBJ1-6 and V is TRBV27, with D unclear. Germline V CDR1 and CDR2: MNHEY, SMNVEV (reference sequence). The V gene lost 2 bases and the J gene lost 0 bases, with 8 bases spanning the gap. The CDR3 contains 16 residues. CDR3 nucleotides: TGTGCCAGCAGTTTAAGGAAAAGCTCCTATAATTCACCCCTCCACTTT. This encodes CASSLRKSSYNSPLHF.

V usage is TRBV10-3 and J usage is TRBJ1-1; 7 positions match TRBD1. The CDR3 contains 13 residues. V shed 10 bases, J shed 0 bases, and the junction held 5 bases outside the gene matches. CDR1 and CDR2 (germline): ENHRY, SYGVKD. CDR3 sequence: CATRGGLNTEAFF. The CDR3 region has the DNA TGTGCCACCAGAGGGGGCTTGAACACTGAAGCTTTCTTT.

This clonotype has a single count. The V gene is TRBV24-1, the J gene TRBJ1-5; unclear D gene. Trimming removed 3 bases from V and 4 bases from J, with 3 bases in between. The CDR3 is 12 amino acids. The germline V gene has CDR1 KGHDR and CDR2 SFDVKD. CDR3 DNA sequence: TGTGCCACCAGTGATGGAAATCAGCCCCAGCATTTT. Its translation is CATSDGNQPQHF.